This T cell receptor (beta chain) stems from a study of identical twins. TCRdb redid the calling of the 5' RACE reads with MiXCR, one entry per CDR3 protein. Among a few hundred thousand distinct CDR3 sequences listed, 12% were seen once. This clonotype has a handful of counts. V gave up 3 bases and J gave up 7 bases, with 10 bases separating them. The CDR3 sequence is 13 residues long. The germline V gene has CDR1 KGHSH and CDR2 LQKENI. These records were also assigned to another study, of yellow fever vaccine responses in identical twins.

Sequencing was performed on memory (CD45RO+) T cells sorted from blood. The receptor comes from a woman aged 18-35 years in good health. The V gene is TRBV18, the J gene TRBJ2-1, with D unresolved. DNA of the CDR3: TGTGCCAGCTCACCGATTTCCGGGAATGAGCAGTTCTTC. This translates into CASSPISGNEQFF.